This T cell receptor beta chain was found in a study of T cells in Graves' hyperthyroidism and ophthalmopathy. About the research overall: Pretreatment peripheral blood was obtained at initial diagnosis. Findings and limits, study-wide: Most thyroid clonotypes expanded above 0.001 appeared in blood too.

What was amplified from RNA transcripts were TCR beta CDR3 regions. The study used the HTBI primer set for a first-round RT-PCR of the TCR CDR3. MiXCR, applied by TCRdb to the multiplex PCR reads, yields one record per CDR3 protein. The sample yields more than 350,000 distinct CDR3 sequences, about 15% seen once. Hyperthyroidism in the patients, aged 18 to 65, was newly diagnosed and under 2 months in duration. This clonotype was found a few times. Antigen unknown. The CDR3 consists of 14 residues. Germline V gene lookup returns CDR1 SNHLY and CDR2 FYNNEI. V lost 6 bases, J lost 1 base, and 9 bases lay in between.

This sequence joins TRBV2 and TRBJ1-4; D is possibly TRBD1 (5 bases). The TCR comes from a woman aged 25 to 39 with Graves' hyperthyroidism. Sample: blood. CDR3 DNA: TGTGCCAGCAGGGCGACAGAAACTAATGAAAAACTGTTTTTT. Translated, it gives CASRATETNEKLFF.